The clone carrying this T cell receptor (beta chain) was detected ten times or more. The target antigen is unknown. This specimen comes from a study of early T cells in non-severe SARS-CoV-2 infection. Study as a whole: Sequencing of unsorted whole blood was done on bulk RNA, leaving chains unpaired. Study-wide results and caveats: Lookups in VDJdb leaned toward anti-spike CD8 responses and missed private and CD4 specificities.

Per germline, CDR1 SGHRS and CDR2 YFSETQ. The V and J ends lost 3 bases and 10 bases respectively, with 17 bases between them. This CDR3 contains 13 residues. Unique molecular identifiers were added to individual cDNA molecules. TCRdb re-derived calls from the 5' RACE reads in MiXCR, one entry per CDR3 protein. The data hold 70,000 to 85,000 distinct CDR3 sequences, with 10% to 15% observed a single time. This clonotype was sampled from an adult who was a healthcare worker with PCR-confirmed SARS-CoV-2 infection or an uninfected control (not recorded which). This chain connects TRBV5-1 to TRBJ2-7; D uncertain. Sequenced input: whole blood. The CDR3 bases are TGCGCCAGCAGCTCTACCCAGAACTATGGACAGTACTTC. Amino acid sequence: CASSSTQNYGQYF.